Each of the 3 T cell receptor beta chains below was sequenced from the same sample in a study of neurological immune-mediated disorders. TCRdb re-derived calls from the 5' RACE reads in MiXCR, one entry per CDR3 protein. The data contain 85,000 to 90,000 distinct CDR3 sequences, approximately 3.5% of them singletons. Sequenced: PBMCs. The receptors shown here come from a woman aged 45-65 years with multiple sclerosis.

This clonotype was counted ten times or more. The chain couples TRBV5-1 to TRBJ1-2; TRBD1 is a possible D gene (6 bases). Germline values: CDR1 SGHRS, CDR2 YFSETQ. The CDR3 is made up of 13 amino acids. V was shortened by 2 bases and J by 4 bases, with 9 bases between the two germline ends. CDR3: CASSFEGGYGYTF. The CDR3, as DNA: TGCGCCAGCAGCTTCGAGGGGGGCTATGGCTACACCTTC.

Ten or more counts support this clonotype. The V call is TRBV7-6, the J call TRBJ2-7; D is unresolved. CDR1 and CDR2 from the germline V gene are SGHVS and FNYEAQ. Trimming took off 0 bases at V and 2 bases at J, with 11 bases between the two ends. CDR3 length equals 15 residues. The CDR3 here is CASSLAVPGPYEQYF. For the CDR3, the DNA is TGTGCCAGCAGCTTAGCCGTTCCGGGTCCCTACGAGCAGTACTTC.

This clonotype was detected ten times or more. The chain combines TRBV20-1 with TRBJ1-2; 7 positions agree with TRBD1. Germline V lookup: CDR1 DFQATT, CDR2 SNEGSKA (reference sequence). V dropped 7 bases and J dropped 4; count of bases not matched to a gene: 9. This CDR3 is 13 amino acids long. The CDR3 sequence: CSVRGGGLYGYTF. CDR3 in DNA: TGCAGTGTCAGGGGGGGAGGGCTCTATGGCTACACCTTC.